This T cell receptor (beta chain) was sequenced in a study of blood T cell repertoires in COVID-19. Study as a whole: Both acute and convalescent COVID-19 samples were obtained from the United States, Italy and Spain.

Enrolled during active infection, Seattle patients were then followed longitudinally. Germline V lookup: CDR1 LNHDA, CDR2 SQIVND (reference sequence). This CDR3 region has 18 residues. With 2 bases removed from V and 3 bases from J, the gap between germline ends came to 17 bases. Original processing methods: Estimated nucleated cell counts came from reference gene primer amplification. Assay used: immunoSEQ multiplex PCR; TCRdb lists only in-frame clones, some missing. V and J calls and clone size are copied from that table; D and trimming were computed from the DNA. The sample lists about 150,000 clones; roughly four fifths were seen once.

The sequenced sample was peripheral blood. The sequence was obtained from a woman aged 60-70 years with COVID-19, enrolled during active disease. This chain joins TRBV19 and TRBJ2-6; TRBD1 might be the D (6 bases). CDR3 residues: CASSITGLGAGGANVLTF. The CDR3 DNA is TGTGCCAGTAGTATAACAGGGTTAGGCGCTGGTGGGGCCAACGTCCTGACTTTC.